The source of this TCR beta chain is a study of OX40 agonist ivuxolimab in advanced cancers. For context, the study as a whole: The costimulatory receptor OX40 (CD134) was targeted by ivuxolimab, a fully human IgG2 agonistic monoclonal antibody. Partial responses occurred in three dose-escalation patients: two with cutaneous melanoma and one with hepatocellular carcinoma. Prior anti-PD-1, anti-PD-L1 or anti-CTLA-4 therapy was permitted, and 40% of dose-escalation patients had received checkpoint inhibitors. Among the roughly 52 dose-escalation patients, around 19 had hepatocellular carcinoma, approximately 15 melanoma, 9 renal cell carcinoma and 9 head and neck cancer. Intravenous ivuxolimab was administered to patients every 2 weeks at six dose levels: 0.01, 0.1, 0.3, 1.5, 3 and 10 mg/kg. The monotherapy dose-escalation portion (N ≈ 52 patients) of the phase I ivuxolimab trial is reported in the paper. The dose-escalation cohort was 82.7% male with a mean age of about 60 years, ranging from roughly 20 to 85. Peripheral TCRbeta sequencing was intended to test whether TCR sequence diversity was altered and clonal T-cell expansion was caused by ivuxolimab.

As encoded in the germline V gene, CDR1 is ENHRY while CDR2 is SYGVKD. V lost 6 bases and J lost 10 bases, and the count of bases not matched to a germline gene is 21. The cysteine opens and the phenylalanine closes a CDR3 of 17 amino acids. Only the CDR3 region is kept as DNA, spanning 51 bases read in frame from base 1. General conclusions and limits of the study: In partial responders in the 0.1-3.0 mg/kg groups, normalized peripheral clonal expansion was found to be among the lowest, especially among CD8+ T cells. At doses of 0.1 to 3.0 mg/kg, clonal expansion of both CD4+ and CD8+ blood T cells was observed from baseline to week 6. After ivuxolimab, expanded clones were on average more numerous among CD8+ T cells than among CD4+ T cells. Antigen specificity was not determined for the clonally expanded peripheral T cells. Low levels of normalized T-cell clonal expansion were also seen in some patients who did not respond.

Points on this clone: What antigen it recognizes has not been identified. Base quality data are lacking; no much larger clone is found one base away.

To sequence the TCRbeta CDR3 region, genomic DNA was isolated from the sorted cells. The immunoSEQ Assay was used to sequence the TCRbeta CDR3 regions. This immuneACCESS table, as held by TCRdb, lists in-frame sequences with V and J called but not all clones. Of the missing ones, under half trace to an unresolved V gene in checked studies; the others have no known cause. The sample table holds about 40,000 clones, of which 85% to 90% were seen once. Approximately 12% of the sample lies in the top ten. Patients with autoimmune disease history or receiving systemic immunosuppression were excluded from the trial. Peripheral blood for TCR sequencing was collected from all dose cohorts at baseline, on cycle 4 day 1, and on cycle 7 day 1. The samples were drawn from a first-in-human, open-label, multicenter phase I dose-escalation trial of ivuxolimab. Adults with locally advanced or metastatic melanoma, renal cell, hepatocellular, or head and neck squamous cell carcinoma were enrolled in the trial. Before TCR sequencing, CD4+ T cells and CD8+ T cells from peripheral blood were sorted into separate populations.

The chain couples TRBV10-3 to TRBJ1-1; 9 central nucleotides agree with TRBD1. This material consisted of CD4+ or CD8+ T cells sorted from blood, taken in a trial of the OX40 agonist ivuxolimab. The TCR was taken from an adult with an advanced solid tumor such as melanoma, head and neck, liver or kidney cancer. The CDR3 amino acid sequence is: CAIRTHSSGQGRRGAFF. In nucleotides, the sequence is TGTGCCATCAGGACCCACTCTTCGGGACAGGGTAGACGTGGAGCTTTCTTT.